These 9 T cell receptor beta chains originate from one sample sequenced in a study of cytomegalovirus exposure and HLA in healthy donors. It was with 60 Vbeta and 13 Jbeta primers that the PCR ran. Sequenced by immunoSEQ multiplex PCR; TCRdb stores in-frame clones only, minus some. The sample contains some 180,000 clones, over 70% of which appear only once. Material: PBMCs. The origin of the receptors is a male donor in good health and CMV-seronegative.

This clone was counted only a few times. The chain has TRBV15 and TRBJ1-2, with D tentatively TRBD1 (5 bases). The V gene's germline CDR1 is LNHNV and CDR2 YYDKDF (reference sequence). CDR3 length: 16 amino acids. V lost 0 bases and J 2 bases, leaving 13 bases between the germline ends. Here the CDR3 DNA reads TGTGCCACCAGCAGAGAGGGAGGGGTAGGAAACTATGGCTACACCTTC. The encoded protein is CATSREGGVGNYGYTF.

In its sample, this clone was seen once. The chain employs TRBV7-9 and TRBJ2-3; 11 bases agree with TRBD1. Germline-derived CDR1 and CDR2 are SEHNR and FQNEAQ (reference sequence). CDR3 length equals 15 residues. The J segment lost 6 bases and the V segment lost 5 bases, leaving 7 bases of the junction unmatched. This CDR3 reads CASSVGQGALDTQYF. Here the CDR3 DNA reads TGTGCCAGCAGCGTTGGACAGGGGGCTTTGGATACGCAGTATTTT.

This clone appeared once. V usage is TRBV4-3 and J usage is TRBJ2-3; 12 bases are shared with TRBD2. This CDR3 is 19 amino acids long. Looked up from germline, CDR1 is LGHNA and CDR2 is YSLEER. Trimming cost V 4 bases and J 5 bases; bases outside gene matches: 16. The CDR3 sequence: CASSPRGGLAGGVVDTQYF. CDR3 sequence (DNA): TGCGCCAGCAGCCCACGGGGAGGGCTAGCGGGAGGGGTAGTAGATACGCAGTATTTT.

The chain employs TRBV30 and TRBJ1-2; D gene unclear. Germline CDR1 is GTSNPN and CDR2 is SVGIG (reference sequence). This CDR3 has 14 residues. Trimming left V 1 base short and J 5 bases short, with 14 bases between. CDR3 bases: TGTGCCTGGAGTGGGGCACGAGACGCGTATGGCTACACCTTC. As protein: CAWSGARDAYGYTF.

This rearrangement joins TRBV9 to TRBJ1-1, with D hard to call. The V gene lost 0 bases and the J gene lost 6 bases, with 9 bases spanning the gap. Germline CDR1 and CDR2: SGDLS and YYNGEE. The CDR3 loop spans 13 amino acids. CDR3 nucleotide sequence: TGTGCCAGCAGCGTAGCAGAGGGCTCTGAAGCTTTCTTT. It is translated as CASSVAEGSEAFF.

CDR3 amino acids: CASSESGVSNTEAFF. CDR3 sequence (DNA): TGTGCCAGCAGTGAATCAGGGGTTAGTAACACTGAAGCTTTCTTT. J is TRBJ1-1 and V is TRBV2; a possible D gene is TRBD1 (6 bases). CDR3 length: 15 residues. Trimming took 2 bases from V and 2 from J, leaving 12 bases between them. The germline CDR1 and CDR2 sequences are SNHLY and FYNNEI. Full variable domain (rest looked up from reference TRBV2 and TRBJ1-1): EPEVTQTPSHQVTQMGQEVILRCVPISNHLYFYWYRQILGQKVEFLVSFYNNEISEKSEIFDDQFSVERPDGSNFTLKIRSTKLEDSAMYFCASSESGVSNTEAFFGQGTRLTVV.

Concerning this clone itself: This sample includes further DNA sequences coding for the same CDR3. The chain has TRBV10-3 and TRBJ1-5; 10 nucleotides agree with TRBD1. CDR3 size: 16 residues. The V gene end was trimmed by 5 bases and the J gene end by 5 bases; junction bases not matched to a gene: 9. Germline loops: CDR1 ENHRY, CDR2 SYGVKD. DNA for the CDR3: TGTGCCATCAGTTCTTCCTCCGGGACAGGGGATCAGCCCCAGCATTTT. Protein product: CAISSSSGTGDQPQHF.

The genes are TRBV28 and TRBJ2-1, with D unresolved. The CDR3 contains 16 residues. The germline CDR1 and CDR2 sequences are MDHEN and SYDVKM. V lost 2 bases and J lost 6, with 17 bases in between. The CDR3 DNA reads TGTGCCAGCAGTTTAAAAGTATTTTTAACAACCAATGAGCAGTTCTTC. It yields the protein CASSLKVFLTTNEQFF.

A note on this clone: Germline is not matched at one junction end, which may reflect a read error. The chain carries TRBV7-9 and TRBJ2-1, with TRBD1 matching over 8 bases. Germline CDR1 SEHNR, CDR2 FQNEAQ (reference sequence). The CDR3 loop spans 15 amino acids. The CDR3 DNA reads TGTTCCAGCAGCTTAACAGGGGGCTCCTACAATGAGCAGTTCTTC. This encodes CSSSLTGGSYNEQFF.